The 6 T cell receptor beta chains below come from one sample, sequenced in a study of blood T cells in healthy people across ages. It was with a sample-barcoded 5' primer and a J-beta primer mix that a second PCR of roughly 7 to 12 cycles was run. MiXCR, applied by TCRdb to the 5' RACE reads, yields one record per CDR3 protein. This table holds just under 550,000 distinct CDR3 sequences, around 24% found once. The data were also submitted as part of a second study, on T cells of mothers and their children.

The sample taken for sequencing was blood. The source is a boy aged 5-17 years in good health.

This clonotype was seen a handful of times. The gene calls are TRBV3-1 and TRBJ2-5, with 11 positions matching TRBD2. The CDR3 has 18 residues. The germline V gene encodes CDR1 LGHDT and CDR2 YNNKEL (reference sequence). J lost 1 base, V lost 4 bases, and 11 bases had no gene match. CDR3 amino acids: CASSLEYAGTSGQETQYF. The CDR3 DNA is TGTGCCAGCAGCCTTGAGTACGCCGGGACTAGCGGCCAAGAGACCCAGTACTTC.

The V and J genes are TRBV4-3 and TRBJ2-1; the D gene could be TRBD1 or TRBD2 (5 bases each). CDR1 is LGHNA and CDR2 is YSLEER in the germline V gene. The V end lost 0 bases, the J end lost 4 bases, and 13 bases lay between the germline ends. The CDR3 length is 16 residues. The CDR3, as DNA: TGCGCCAGCAGCCAAGATCAATCGGGGCAGTACAATGAGCAGTTCTTC. As protein: CASSQDQSGQYNEQFF.

This clonotype was picked up a small number of times. The gene calls are TRBV7-3 and TRBJ2-3; TRBD1 matches at 7 bases. Germline V gene lookup returns CDR1 SGHTA and CDR2 FQGTGA. With 0 bases clipped from V and 1 base from J, the junction kept 4 bases outside the gene matches. The CDR3 length is 16 residues. CDR3 nucleotides: TGTGCCAGCAGCTTAACCGGACAGGTCGGCACAGATACGCAGTATTTT. Protein: CASSLTGQVGTDTQYF.

This CDR3 is CASSRVLASAGELFF. In DNA form, the CDR3 reads TGTGCCAGCAGCAGAGTTTTAGCGTCTGCCGGGGAGCTGTTTTTT. The genes are TRBV7-6 and TRBJ2-2; TRBD2 is a possible D gene (5 bases). CDR1 is SGHVS, CDR2 FNYEAQ, per germline. Trimming removed 5 bases at V and 6 bases at J, with 16 bases between. The CDR3 sequence is 15 residues long.

This clonotype appeared a few times. V gene TRBV28 combines with J gene TRBJ1-4; tentative D call: TRBD1 (5 bases). Germline V gene lookup returns CDR1 MDHEN and CDR2 SYDVKM. V was clipped by 8 bases and J by 5 bases, with 15 bases between them. The length of the CDR3 is 14 residues. CDR3: CASRHGGSNEKLFF. Here the CDR3 DNA reads TGTGCCAGCCGACACGGGGGATCGAATGAAAAACTGTTTTTT.

The chain uses TRBV10-3 and TRBJ1-1; D is undetermined. Germline assignment: CDR1 ENHRY and CDR2 SYGVKD. The CDR3 sequence is 12 residues long. V lost 10 bases and J lost 0, with 9 bases in between. This chain's CDR3 is CATGGVNTEAFF. The CDR3 DNA is TGTGCCACCGGTGGTGTGAACACTGAAGCTTTCTTT.